The 28 T cell receptor beta chains listed next were all sequenced from one sample in a study of early T cells in non-severe SARS-CoV-2 infection. MiXCR was run by TCRdb on the 5' RACE reads, yielding one entry per CDR3 protein. Here the sample spans under 65,000 distinct CDR3 sequences, around 12% being singletons. The sequenced sample was whole blood. The receptors here all came from an adult who was a healthcare worker with PCR-confirmed SARS-CoV-2 infection or an uninfected control (not recorded which).

V gene TRBV6-5 combines with J gene TRBJ1-5; D is uncertain. V was pared by 4 bases and J by 0 bases, with 16 bases between. CDR3 size: 17 residues. From germline, CDR1 is MNHEY and CDR2 SVGAGI. In nucleotides, the CDR3 is TGTGCCAGCAGTTCCCTCCCAGGATTCTCTAGCAATCAGCCCCAGCATTTT. Its protein is CASSSLPGFSSNQPQHF.

This rearrangement joins TRBV19 to TRBJ2-3, with unresolved D. Per germline, CDR1 LNHDA and CDR2 SQIVND (reference sequence). The length of the CDR3 is 18 residues. V was pared by 0 bases and J by 0 bases, with 16 bases between. CDR3 amino acids: CASSIDLWSPASTDTQYF. In DNA, the CDR3 is TGTGCCAGTAGTATAGATCTTTGGTCCCCCGCTAGCACAGATACGCAGTATTTT.

This clonotype was recorded at least ten times. The DNA of the CDR3 is TGTGCCGGGGGACAGGTCAAAGCAGATACGCAGTATTTT. Translating it yields CAGGQVKADTQYF. V gene TRBV5-4 combines with J gene TRBJ2-3; 8 nucleotides match TRBD1. The V gene end was trimmed by 10 bases and the J gene end by 4 bases; junction bases not matched to a gene: 8. This CDR3 contains 13 residues. CDR1 is SGHNT, CDR2 YYREEE, per germline (reference sequence).

This rearrangement joins TRBV6-5 to TRBJ1-6, with TRBD1 identical over 9 bases. CDR3 length: 13 residues. Germline CDR1 is MNHEY and CDR2 is SVGAGI. The CDR3 DNA reads TGTGGAACCGCCGGGACAGGGAATTCACCCCTCCACTTT. It encodes CGTAGTGNSPLHF.

The CDR3 DNA is TGTGCCAGCAGCCAAGCGGGGGGTCCCTACGAGCAGTACTTC. Protein product: CASSQAGGPYEQYF. J is TRBJ2-7 and V is TRBV11-2; 9 nucleotides line up with TRBD2. J was trimmed by 2 bases and V by 5 bases; bases with no gene match: 4. The V gene's germline CDR1 is SGHAT and CDR2 FQNNGV. CDR3 length equals 14 residues.

This clonotype has ten or more counts. This rearrangement joins TRBV9 to TRBJ1-6; 11 bases are a match to TRBD1. V lost 5 bases, J lost 8 bases, and 0 bases stayed unmatched. CDR1 is SGDLS, CDR2 YYNGEE, per germline. This CDR3 is built from 13 residues. The chain's CDR3 is CASRGQGDSPLHF. In nucleotides, the CDR3 is TGTGCCAGCAGGGGACAGGGGGATTCACCCCTCCACTTT.

This clonotype was counted only a few times. The chain uses TRBV2 and TRBJ2-7, with D hard to call. The CDR3 sequence is 14 residues long. V lost 6 bases and J 3 bases, leaving 15 bases between the germline ends. Germline V lookup: CDR1 SNHLY, CDR2 FYNNEI. The DNA of the CDR3 is TGTGCCAGCAGCCGAACCTTCCTAAGCTACGAGCAGTACTTC. It encodes CASSRTFLSYEQYF.

This clonotype turned up a few times. The chain employs TRBV9 and TRBJ1-4; the match to TRBD1 covers 10 bases. V lost 2 bases, J lost 8 bases, and 6 bases stayed unmatched. The CDR3 contains 15 residues. Per the germline V gene, CDR1 is SGDLS and CDR2 is YYNGEE. The CDR3 coding sequence is TGTGCCAGCAGCGTGACAGGGGGCGACGGCGAAAAACTGTTTTTT. Translated, it gives CASSVTGGDGEKLFF.

This sequence joins TRBV11-2 and TRBJ1-2, with D possibly matching TRBD1 (5 bases). The CDR3 runs to 13 residues. CDR1 and CDR2 from the germline V gene are SGHAT and FQNNGV. V was shortened by 2 bases and J by 8 bases, with 12 bases between the two germline ends. The DNA for the CDR3 is TGTGCCAGCAGCTTAACCCACAGGTCCGGCTACACCTTC. The encoded protein is CASSLTHRSGYTF.

This clonotype was observed a handful of times. This chain connects TRBV7-6 to TRBJ2-5; the D call may be TRBD1 or TRBD2 (5 bases each). The CDR3 runs to 15 residues. V was cut by 7 bases and J by 5 bases, with 20 bases left in between. CDR1 and CDR2 (germline): SGHVS, FNYEAQ. The CDR3 DNA is TGTGCCAGCACCAACCCATGGGGGTTGCGGGAGACCCAGTACTTC. This sequence encodes CASTNPWGLRETQYF.

This clonotype was observed many times. The chain carries TRBV6-5 and TRBJ2-5; TRBD1 or TRBD2 may be the D gene (6 bases each). The length of the CDR3 is 12 residues. Germline CDR1 is MNHEY and CDR2 is SVGAGI. With 5 bases removed from V and 7 bases from J, the gap between germline ends came to 11 bases. This chain's CDR3 is CASSQRGATQYF. The CDR3 nucleotides read TGTGCCAGCAGTCAAAGGGGGGCGACCCAGTACTTC.

This clonotype appeared a single time. This chain links TRBV5-1 with TRBJ1-1; a weak D match, TRBD1 (6 bases). The CDR3 covers 14 residues. V shed 2 bases and J shed 5 bases, with 13 bases lying between them. CDR1 SGHRS and CDR2 YFSETQ come from the germline V gene. CDR3 region: CASSLGAGETEAFF. The CDR3 coding sequence is TGCGCCAGCAGCTTAGGGGCAGGGGAAACTGAAGCTTTCTTT. Full variable domain (missing parts from reference TRBV5-1 and TRBJ1-1): KAGVTQTPRYLIKTRGQQVTLSCSPISGHRSVSWYQQTPGQGLQFLFEYFSETQRNKGNFPGRFSGRQFSNSRSEMNVSTLELGDSALYLCASSLGAGETEAFFGQGTRLTVV.

This clonotype came up a few times. V is TRBV5-1 and J is TRBJ1-2; D not certain. The CDR3 length is 15 residues. Germline V lookup: CDR1 SGHRS, CDR2 YFSETQ. Trimming stripped 6 bases from V and 4 bases from J, with 19 bases between. Here the CDR3 DNA reads TGCGCCAGCAACGACGGCAACCCGGCGGGCTATGGCTACACCTTC. This sequence encodes CASNDGNPAGYGYTF.

There are a few counts of this clonotype. The chain recombines TRBV15 with TRBJ2-3, with D possibly matching TRBD1 (6 bases). Germline loops: CDR1 LNHNV, CDR2 YYDKDF (reference sequence). V lost 3 bases and J 2 bases, leaving 15 bases between the germline ends. CDR3 length: 16 amino acids. CDR3 region: CATSRIPGDPTDTQYF. The CDR3 bases are TGTGCCACCAGCAGGATCCCAGGGGACCCCACAGATACGCAGTATTTT.

At least ten counts were recorded for this clonotype. The CDR3 reads CAVHQLDEQYF. The DNA of the CDR3 is TGTGCCGTCCACCAGTTGGACGAGCAGTACTTC. The J gene is TRBJ2-7, the V gene TRBV7-9; unclear D gene. This CDR3 has 11 amino acids. V shed 11 bases and J shed 5 bases, with 13 bases lying between them. Germline V lookup: CDR1 SEHNR, CDR2 FQNEAQ (reference sequence).

This clonotype was detected only once. Here the CDR3 omits its conserved ending phenylalanine or tryptophan, so a read error is the likely source. The gene calls are TRBV19 and TRBJ2-1; 10 bases fit TRBD2. The length of the CDR3 is 15 residues. Germline V lookup: CDR1 LNHDA, CDR2 SQIVND (reference sequence). Trimming took 6 bases from V and 6 from J; bases not matched to a gene: 8. This CDR3 is CASRAGTSDINEQFS. The CDR3 nucleotides read TGTGCCAGTAGGGCCGGGACTAGCGACATCAATGAGCAGTTCTCC.

At least ten counts were recorded for this clonotype. The rearrangement links TRBV4-2 to TRBJ2-3; TRBD2 matches at 7 bases. The CDR3 is 15 amino acids. The J segment lost 9 bases and the V segment lost 0 bases, leaving 9 bases of the junction unmatched. Germline CDR1 LGHNA, CDR2 YNFKEQ. The CDR3 loop is CASSQEEQAGSTQYF. CDR3 bases: TGTGCCAGCAGCCAAGAAGAACAAGCGGGATCAACGCAGTATTTT.

This clonotype appeared a few times. This sequence joins TRBV11-2 and TRBJ2-1; no clear D gene. CDR1 is SGHAT, CDR2 FQNNGV, per germline. This CDR3 spans 18 amino acids. Deletions cut 5 bases from V and 0 bases from J, with 20 bases between. The CDR3 protein is CASSPRWTRFSSYNEQFF. Here the CDR3 DNA reads TGTGCCAGCAGCCCCCGTTGGACCCGATTTAGCTCCTACAATGAGCAGTTCTTC.

V is TRBV20-1 and J is TRBJ1-2; D uncertain. The CDR3 consists of 12 residues. Between the trimmed V and J ends, which lost 0 bases and 8 bases, there was a span of 10 bases. The germline gives CDR1 DFQATT, CDR2 SNEGSKA (reference sequence). The CDR3, as DNA: TGCAGTGCTAGAGAAAGCCGGGCGGGCTACACCTTC. It encodes CSARESRAGYTF.

This chain uses TRBV7-9 with TRBJ2-3, with 12 bases that match TRBD2. The germline CDR1 and CDR2 sequences are SEHNR and FQNEAQ (reference sequence). After removal of 8 bases from V and 6 bases from J, the junction contained 9 bases not matched to a gene. This CDR3 has 15 residues. CDR3 amino acids: CASARLAGASDTQYF. CDR3 coding DNA: TGTGCCAGCGCACGACTAGCGGGGGCCTCGGATACGCAGTATTTT.

The CDR3: CASGPQGYPAKNIQYF. CDR3 nucleotides: TGTGCTAGTGGTCCCCAAGGTTACCCAGCCAAAAACATTCAGTACTTC. The chain carries TRBV12-5 and TRBJ2-4, with D unresolved. The ends were cut back, 5 bases at V and 0 bases at J, with 14 bases in the middle. The CDR3 sequence is 16 residues long. The germline V gene encodes CDR1 LGHNT and CDR2 FRNRAP.

The chain uses TRBV9 and TRBJ2-2; D might be TRBD1 (6 bases). Trimming left V 3 bases short and J 2 bases short, with 8 bases between. CDR1 and CDR2 (germline): SGDLS, YYNGEE. This CDR3 comprises 14 residues. The CDR3: CASSGTVNTGELFF. The DNA for the CDR3 is TGTGCCAGCAGCGGGACAGTTAACACCGGGGAGCTGTTTTTT.

The chain combines TRBV30 with TRBJ2-1; D not resolved. This CDR3 has 16 amino acids. V was pared by 2 bases and J by 10 bases, with 24 bases between. Germline V CDR1 and CDR2: GTSNPN, SVGIG (reference sequence). This CDR3 reads CAWSSRRGATVREQFF. The CDR3 DNA reads as TGTGCCTGGAGTAGTCGTCGCGGCGCGACGGTGAGGGAGCAGTTCTTC.

This clonotype was recorded many times. DNA of the CDR3: TGTGCCAGCAGTTACCTAAAGACGGGGGGCTCCTACAATGAGCAGTTCTTC. As protein: CASSYLKTGGSYNEQFF. This rearrangement joins TRBV6-5 to TRBJ2-1; 7 nucleotides match TRBD2. In germline, CDR1 is MNHEY, CDR2 SVGAGI. The length of the CDR3 is 17 residues. V was clipped by 2 bases and J by 0 bases; unmatched bases: 7.

This clonotype showed up just a few times. The genes are TRBV6-5 and TRBJ1-1; 7 bases align to TRBD1. CDR3 length: 14 amino acids. Germline-derived CDR1 and CDR2 are MNHEY and SVGAGI. Trimming removed 7 bases from V and 8 bases from J; junction bases left unmatched: 13. The CDR3 bases are TGTGCCAGCACCCCAGAGGGAGGGGGCAGGGAAGCTTTCTTT. The encoded protein is CASTPEGGGREAFF.

This clonotype has a handful of counts. The chain joins TRBV2 to TRBJ1-5; D is unclear. Germline CDR1 is SNHLY and CDR2 is FYNNEI. Trimming left V 8 bases short and J 4 bases short, with 18 bases between. The CDR3 contains 15 residues. In DNA, the CDR3 is TGTGCCAGCCGGGCACTCCGGAAGACTAATCAGCCCCAGCATTTT. Protein product: CASRALRKTNQPQHF.

Points on this clonotype: A clone one base away is much larger, so this may be a read error. The V call is TRBV10-3, the J call TRBJ2-1; D is ambiguous. Between the trimmed V and J ends, which lost 6 bases and 2 bases, there was a span of 14 bases. CDR3 length: 15 residues. The germline V gene has CDR1 ENHRY and CDR2 SYGVKD. CDR3 DNA sequence: TGTGCCATCAGCCAGGACCGTAGCACCTACAATGAGCAGTTCTTC. It codes for CAISQDRSTYNEQFF.

This clonotype was counted many times. The genes are TRBV29-1 and TRBJ2-7; 8 positions match TRBD1. V shed 7 bases, J shed 2 bases, and the junction held 10 bases outside the gene matches. The germline V gene has CDR1 SQVTM and CDR2 ANQGSEA. CDR3 length: 14 residues. The CDR3 region is CSGRDRTYPYEQYF. For the CDR3, the DNA is TGCAGCGGAAGGGACAGGACATATCCCTACGAGCAGTACTTC.